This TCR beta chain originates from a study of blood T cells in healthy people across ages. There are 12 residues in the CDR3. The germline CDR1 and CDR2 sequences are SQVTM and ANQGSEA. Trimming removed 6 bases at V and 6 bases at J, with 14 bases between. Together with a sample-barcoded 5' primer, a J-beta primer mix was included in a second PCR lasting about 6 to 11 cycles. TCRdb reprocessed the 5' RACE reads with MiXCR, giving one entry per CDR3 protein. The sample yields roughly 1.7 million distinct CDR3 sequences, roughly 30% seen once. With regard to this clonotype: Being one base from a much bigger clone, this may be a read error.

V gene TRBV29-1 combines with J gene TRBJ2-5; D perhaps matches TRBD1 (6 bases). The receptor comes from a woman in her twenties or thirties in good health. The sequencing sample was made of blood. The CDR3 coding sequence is TGCAGCGTGGGGGCGACAGAGAAGACCCAGTACTTC. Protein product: CSVGATEKTQYF.